A single sample is the source of the 8 T cell receptor beta chains below, sequenced in a study of identical twins. TCRdb passed the 5' RACE reads through MiXCR, listing each CDR3 protein once. The data contain 1,800,000 or so distinct CDR3 sequences, about 32% of them singletons. The sequenced sample was cord blood. All receptors derive from a newborn girl in good health.

This clonotype has only a few counts. The rearrangement joins TRBV2 to TRBJ1-2; D remains ambiguous. The CDR3 spans 11 residues. Germline-derived CDR1 and CDR2 are SNHLY and FYNNEI. V was cut by 2 bases and J by 6 bases, with 4 bases left in between. This chain's CDR3 is CASSERNGYTF. The CDR3 DNA follows: TGTGCCAGCAGTGAAAGGAATGGCTACACCTTC.

This rearrangement joins TRBV6-1 to TRBJ2-7, with TRBD1 identical over 7 bases. There are 15 residues in the CDR3. Germline assignment: CDR1 MNHNS and CDR2 SASEGT. V lost 6 bases, J lost 7 bases, and 15 bases stayed unmatched. The CDR3 DNA is TGTGCCAGCAGCGATGTCCGGGGACAGCCGAATGAGCAGTACTTC. Amino acids: CASSDVRGQPNEQYF.

This clonotype was seen only a few times. J is TRBJ1-4 and V is TRBV2, with TRBD1 as a possible D gene (6 bases). Germline V gives CDR1 SNHLY, CDR2 FYNNEI. CDR3 length: 14 residues. V gave up 6 bases and J gave up 0 bases, with 8 bases separating them. CDR3 DNA sequence: TGTGCCAGCAGGAGGGGGGCAACTAATGAAAAACTGTTTTTT. Translated: CASRRGATNEKLFF. The full variable domain, rest sourced from reference TRBV2 and TRBJ1-4, is EPEVTQTPSHQVTQMGQEVILRCVPISNHLYFYWYRQILGQKVEFLVSFYNNEISEKSEIFDDQFSVERPDGSNFTLKIRSTKLEDSAMYFCASRRGATNEKLFFGSGTQLSVL.

This clonotype was detected once. The chain links TRBV7-9 to TRBJ2-5; TRBD2 matches at 11 bases. V gave up 2 bases and J gave up 5 bases; unmatched junction bases: 10. The germline V gene encodes CDR1 SEHNR and CDR2 FQNEAQ (reference sequence). The CDR3 consists of 17 residues. CDR3 in DNA: TGTGCCAGCAGCTTAATTCAGCGACTAGCGGGACGGGAGACCCAGTACTTC. The encoded protein is CASSLIQRLAGRETQYF. The full variable domain, completed using reference TRBV7-9 and TRBJ2-5, is DTGVSQNPRHKITKRGQNVTFRCDPISEHNRLYWYRQTLGQGPEFLTYFQNEAQLEKSRLLSDRFSAERPKGSFSTLEIQRTEQGDSAMYLCASSLIQRLAGRETQYFGPGTRLLVL.

The chain links TRBV6-1 to TRBJ2-3, with a tentative D call TRBD1 (5 bases). The V gene lost 0 bases and the J gene lost 6 bases, with 10 bases spanning the gap. The germline gives CDR1 MNHNS, CDR2 SASEGT. This CDR3 spans 14 amino acids. The CDR3 is CASSEAAGSDTQYF. CDR3 sequence (DNA): TGTGCCAGCAGTGAAGCAGCAGGGTCCGATACGCAGTATTTT.

This clonotype occurred a few times. The genes are TRBV12-3 or TRBV12-4 and TRBJ2-3, with 12 bases lining up with TRBD2. The CDR3 is 20 amino acids. J was trimmed by 2 bases and V by 5 bases; bases with no gene match: 17. The CDR3 is CASSADPGLAGSRYTDTQYF. The CDR3 nucleotides read TGTGCCAGCAGTGCCGACCCGGGACTAGCGGGCTCCCGCTACACAGATACGCAGTATTTT.

This clonotype has ten or more counts. The chain joins TRBV5-1 to TRBJ1-2; D is perhaps TRBD1 (5 bases). This CDR3 contains 14 residues. With 0 bases removed from V and 4 bases from J, the gap between germline ends came to 10 bases. Germline CDR1 reads SGHRS; CDR2 reads YFSETQ. CDR3 amino acids: CASSLEGLTYGYTF. The DNA of the CDR3 is TGCGCCAGCAGCTTGGAGGGGTTAACCTATGGCTACACCTTC.

This clonotype was seen more than once but under ten times. This rearrangement joins TRBV5-1 to TRBJ2-1; D gene unclear. Germline V gives CDR1 SGHRS, CDR2 YFSETQ. The V gene lost 4 bases and the J gene lost 7 bases, with 15 bases spanning the gap. The CDR3 totals 14 residues. CDR3: CASSIQSNANEQFF. CDR3 in DNA: TGCGCCAGCAGCATCCAGTCGAACGCGAATGAGCAGTTCTTC.